This T cell receptor (beta chain) emerged from a study of technical replicates of blood from several donors. Using immunoSEQ multiplex PCR, the repertoire was profiled, and TCRdb retains in-frame clones only, with some absent. The sample shows 80,000 to 95,000 clones, 90% to 97% of them seen only once. The receptor was isolated from a human donor in good health. The sample comprised T cells isolated from PBMCs.

CDR3 sequence: CATSDSYSNQPQHF. The CDR3 DNA is TGTGCCACCTCCGACAGTTATAGCAATCAGCCCCAGCATTTT. This chain connects TRBV19 to TRBJ1-5; weak D call: TRBD1 (5 bases). Trimming took off 10 bases at V and 0 bases at J, with 13 bases between the two ends. This CDR3 is built from 14 residues. From germline, CDR1 is LNHDA and CDR2 SQIVND (reference sequence).